The entry below gives a single TCR beta chain sequence along with its context. The V end was cut by 6 bases, the J end by 3 bases, with 15 bases between. CDR3 size: 14 residues. CDR1 is MNHEY, CDR2 SVGAGI, per germline. These data are taken from a study of early T cells in non-severe SARS-CoV-2 infection. TCRdb reprocessed the 5' RACE reads with MiXCR, giving one entry per CDR3 protein. This sample has some 76,000 distinct CDR3 sequences, with 15% found just once. The receptor was isolated from an adult who was a healthcare worker with PCR-confirmed SARS-CoV-2 infection or an uninfected control (not recorded which). The rearrangement uses TRBV6-5 and TRBJ2-7; D uncertain. The sequencing input was whole blood. CDR3 bases: TGTGCCAGCAGCAGGAACCCCGCCCGCTACGAGCAGTACTTC. Translating it yields CASSRNPARYEQYF.